This T cell receptor (beta chain) was sequenced during a study of T cells in Graves' hyperthyroidism and ophthalmopathy (dated by TCRdb to between 2018 and 2021). A note on the overall study: Peripheral blood was sampled at the time of initial diagnosis, prior to any treatment. To identify TCR V-J signatures that set the groups apart, the researchers used a discovery cohort of more than 95 patients, made up of 40 to 45 with Graves' ophthalmopathy and about 60 with stable Graves' hyperthyroidism. Prospective prediction of ophthalmopathy was tested in an independent validation cohort of some 20 hyperthyroidism patients and around 16 patients who later progressed to ophthalmopathy. The approximately 97 discovery patients were randomly divided into training and test sets at a 7:3 ratio. Thyroid tissue and blood T-cell repertoires from several Graves' hyperthyroidism patients were also compared in the study. After blood sampling, hyperthyroidism patients were treated with methimazole at a starting dose of 30 mg daily, and ophthalmopathy patients were treated with high-dose intravenous methylprednisolone. The paper describes TCR Vbeta CDR3 sequencing of around 140 peripheral blood samples, made up of roughly 45 ophthalmopathy patients, approximately 76 hyperthyroidism patients and 17 progressor patients.

Study-wide findings and limitations: In validation, progression to ophthalmopathy was predicted by the model with more than 65% sensitivity and 72.22% specificity, a median of approximately 6.5 months before onset. Sample size was not statistically predetermined, and investigators were not blinded to group allocation. Most expanded thyroid clonotypes (frequency above 0.001) were also detected in blood, a finding suggesting that blood repertoires may reflect thyroid immune responses. In cross-validation, a model built on a 13 V-J signature told ophthalmopathy apart from stable hyperthyroidism with 87.88% sensitivity and around 84% specificity, and in testing the same model reached 80%/75%.

Deletion took 0 bases off V and 1 base off J, with a span of 13 bases between the germline ends. There are 16 amino acids in the CDR3, from cysteine to phenylalanine inclusive. Only the CDR3 part of the read is kept: 48 bases, read in frame from the first base. Looking up the germline V gene (reference sequence) yields CDR1 DFQATT and CDR2 SNEGSKA. TCR beta CDR3 regions were amplified from RNA transcripts. For the first round of RT-PCR on the TCR CDR3, the HTBI primer set was used together with the Qiagen OneStep RT-PCR kit. Libraries were constructed in a second round of multiplex PCR, after which size selection and purification were performed. Paired-end sequencing of the libraries was performed with 100 bp reads on an Illumina HiSeq2000. The study's own analysis went as follows. SOAPnuke was used to process the raw data, removing reads that contained adapters or uncalled bases, had a mean Phred below 15, or lacked an exact match to the constant primer or identifier. COPE v1.2.5 was used to merge high-quality paired reads, and clonotypes were defined as unique nucleotide sequences. MiTCR v1.1 was used to align clonotypes to the IMGT TRBV, TRBD and TRBJ reference segments. Analysis was restricted to V-J combinations with a frequency above 0.0001, which covered 98% to 99.2% of repertoires. A TCS score was defined as the ratio between F50 (clonal expansion) and ExV (chaos), using BLOSUM62-based TCRdist between CDR3 peptides within each V-J. Welch's t-statistics and random forest reduced around 550 V-J features to around 14, which were used in a naive Bayes classifier (R e1071). TCRdb applied fastp at Q25 and MiXCR to the public reads, then kept only in-frame beta chains. Entries that share a CDR3 protein sequence are merged under the most common genes and DNA. TCRdb's processing, not the authors', yielded these V and J calls. The sample has 150,000 or so distinct CDR3 sequences on record, more than 20% of them singletons. Of the sample, more than 60% is held by the ten largest clones.

This clonotype was seen repeatedly, ten times or more. This receptor's antigen is unknown. Base qualities are missing; no much larger clone stands one base away. Hyperthyroidism patients were newly diagnosed, had a disease duration of under 2 months, and were aged 18 to 65 years. Any patient with an uncontrolled infection, another autoimmune disease, pregnancy or lactation was excluded. Diagnoses were established on the basis of clinical symptoms, serum thyroxine and TRAb, thyroid ultrasound, and orbital computed tomography. Blood from progressor patients was collected at the time of first diagnosis with hyperthyroidism, before any ophthalmopathy symptoms had appeared. PBMCs were isolated from roughly 10 ml of fresh peripheral blood by Ficoll-Paque density gradient centrifugation. Patients classed as progressors first received a Graves' hyperthyroidism diagnosis and then went on to develop ophthalmopathy during follow-up. Total RNA was extracted using Trizol reagent, and RNA quality was assessed on an Agilent 2100 Bioanalyzer.

This chain joins TRBV20-1 to TRBJ2-1, with a tentative D gene TRBD2 over 6 matching bases. This receptor was obtained from a woman in her forties or fifties with Graves' hyperthyroidism that later progressed to Graves' ophthalmopathy. Material: blood. The CDR3 protein is CSARDVGTSSYNEQFF. The nucleotide sequence reads as follows: TGCAGTGCTAGAGATGTGGGGACTTCGTCCTACAATGAGCAGTTCTTC.